This T cell receptor beta chain is drawn from a study of T cell repertoires in cytomegalovirus infection. Regarding the study as a whole: Using cumulative public TCR beta family frequency, the authors identified those who carried CMV together with the relevant HLA.

TCRdb passed the reads through MiXCR, listing each CDR3 protein once. The table has around 280,000 distinct CDR3 sequences, roughly 15% seen once. This clonotype was detected only a few times. What it binds is not known. CDR1 and CDR2 (germline): KGHSH, LQKENI. The V segment lost 6 bases and the J segment 7 bases; nucleotides outside the gene matches: 11. The CDR3 runs 16 residues. The receptor was derived from a human donor in good health (CMV status not recorded). Some clones in this sample may be carry-over from other donors' samples. Material for sequencing was PBMCs. The chain links TRBV18 to TRBJ2-1, with TRBD2 identical over 11 bases. CDR3 sequence: CASSPLLAGDGNEQFF. The CDR3 DNA follows: TGTGCCAGCTCGCCCTTACTAGCGGGAGATGGTAATGAGCAGTTCTTC.